This TCR beta chain was obtained from a study of T cell responses to AZD1222 COVID-19 vaccine. Findings of the study overall: Targets within unmutated variant regions were reportedly found for nearly half of spike-specific TCRs. Most donors were white British and more were female, and clonal diversity was possibly underestimated.

This CDR3 has 16 amino acids. V lost 3 bases and J lost 7, with 18 bases in between. Germline V lookup: CDR1 MDHEN, CDR2 SYDVKM. Combined were second doses at about 4 or about 12 weeks. About this clone itself: No antigen is known for it.

Using immunoSEQ multiplex PCR, the repertoire was profiled, and TCRdb retains in-frame clones only, with some absent. The data show approximately 110,000 clones, 87% seen once. Sequenced here: peripheral blood, sampled 28 days after the second AZD1222 dose. This TCR derives from an adult who received the AZD1222 COVID-19 vaccine. V and J are TRBV28 and TRBJ2-2, with D perhaps TRBD1 (6 bases). CDR3 amino acids: CASSFPMGAGIGELFF. The CDR3 DNA reads as TGTGCCAGCAGTTTCCCCATGGGGGCCGGTATCGGGGAGCTGTTTTTT. The entire variable domain, with the rest obtained from reference TRBV28 and TRBJ2-2, is as follows: DVKVTQSSRYLVKRTGEKVFLECVQDMDHENMFWYRQDPGLGLRLIYFSYDVKMKEKGDIPEGYSVSREKKERFSLILESASTNQTSMYLCASSFPMGAGIGELFFGEGSRLTVL.